This T cell receptor (beta chain) stems from a study of blood T cell repertoires in COVID-19. Study at large: Acute and convalescent COVID-19 samples came from the United States, Italy and Spain. PBMCs, B-cell-depleted T cells, or T cells were the source of the cDNA or gDNA that made up the material.

Original analysis: Scientists estimated how many nucleated cells there were by amplifying reference gene primers. The method was immunoSEQ multiplex PCR; TCRdb's version includes in-frame clones alone and lacks a portion of them. Clone size and V and J calls were adopted from that table, with D and trimming inferred from the DNA. This table has 150,000 to 200,000 clones, approximately 83% appearing once. Which cohort a participant joined came from the clinical history participants gave. The CDR3 extends over 12 amino acids. V lost 4 bases, J lost 1 base, and 7 bases lay in between. Per germline, CDR1 SQVTM and CDR2 ANQGSEA.

Sequenced sample: PBMCs or T cells enriched from blood (not recorded which). The chain employs TRBV29-1 and TRBJ2-5; D is uncertain. The TCR was taken from a woman aged 60-75 years who had recovered from COVID-19. CDR3 protein: CSVVGLQETQYF. The CDR3 coding sequence is TGCAGCGTTGTTGGCCTCCAAGAGACCCAGTACTTC. The full variable domain, its missing parts supplied by reference TRBV29-1 and TRBJ2-5, is SAVISQKPSRDICQRGTSLTIQCQVDSQVTMMFWYRQQPGQSLTLIATANQGSEATYESGFVIDKFPISRPNLTFSTLTVSNMSPEDSSIYLCSVVGLQETQYFGPGTRLLVL.